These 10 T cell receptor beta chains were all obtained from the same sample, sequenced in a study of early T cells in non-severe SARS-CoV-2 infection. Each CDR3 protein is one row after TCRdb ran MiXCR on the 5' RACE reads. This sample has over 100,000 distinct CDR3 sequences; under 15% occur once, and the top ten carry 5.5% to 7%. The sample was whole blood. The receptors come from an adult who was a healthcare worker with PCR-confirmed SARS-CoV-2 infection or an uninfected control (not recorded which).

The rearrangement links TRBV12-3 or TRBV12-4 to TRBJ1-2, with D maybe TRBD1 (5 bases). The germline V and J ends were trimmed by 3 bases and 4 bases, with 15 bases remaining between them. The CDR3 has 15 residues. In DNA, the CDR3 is TGTGCCAGCAGTTTTGGACCAGGGAATCGCTATGGCTACACCTTC. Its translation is CASSFGPGNRYGYTF.

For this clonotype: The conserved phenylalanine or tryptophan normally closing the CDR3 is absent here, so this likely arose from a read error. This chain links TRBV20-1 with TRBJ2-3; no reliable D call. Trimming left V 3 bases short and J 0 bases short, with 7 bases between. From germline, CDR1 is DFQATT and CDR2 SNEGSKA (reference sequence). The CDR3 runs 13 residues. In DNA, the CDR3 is TGCAGTGCTAGTTCCCGGAGCACAGATACGCAGTATTTA. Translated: CSASSRSTDTQYL.

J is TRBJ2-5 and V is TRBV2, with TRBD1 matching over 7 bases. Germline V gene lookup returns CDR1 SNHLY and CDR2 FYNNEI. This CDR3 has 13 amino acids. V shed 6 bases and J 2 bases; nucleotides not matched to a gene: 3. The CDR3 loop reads CASREQGQETQYF. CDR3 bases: TGTGCCAGCAGGGAACAGGGGCAAGAGACCCAGTACTTC.

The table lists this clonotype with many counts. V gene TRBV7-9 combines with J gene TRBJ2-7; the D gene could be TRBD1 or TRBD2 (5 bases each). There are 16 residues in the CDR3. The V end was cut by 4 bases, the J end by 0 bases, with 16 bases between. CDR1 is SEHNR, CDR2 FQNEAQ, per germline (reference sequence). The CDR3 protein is CASSYSSSGSSYEQYF. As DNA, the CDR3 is TGTGCCAGCAGCTACAGCAGCTCAGGGAGCTCCTACGAGCAGTACTTC.

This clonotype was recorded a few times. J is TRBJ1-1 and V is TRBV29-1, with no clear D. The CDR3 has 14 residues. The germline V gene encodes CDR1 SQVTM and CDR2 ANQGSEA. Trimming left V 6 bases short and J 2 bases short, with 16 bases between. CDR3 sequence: CSVSSAGRNTEAFF. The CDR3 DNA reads TGCAGCGTCTCCTCGGCGGGCAGAAACACTGAAGCTTTCTTT.

The chain's CDR3 is CASSSDWRVFF. CDR3 nucleotide sequence: TGTGCCAGCAGTTCAGACTGGAGGGTGTTTTTT. J is TRBJ1-4 and V is TRBV28; no clear D. The V gene lost 4 bases and the J gene lost 15 bases, with 12 bases spanning the gap. CDR1 MDHEN and CDR2 SYDVKM come from the germline V gene. The CDR3 consists of 11 residues.

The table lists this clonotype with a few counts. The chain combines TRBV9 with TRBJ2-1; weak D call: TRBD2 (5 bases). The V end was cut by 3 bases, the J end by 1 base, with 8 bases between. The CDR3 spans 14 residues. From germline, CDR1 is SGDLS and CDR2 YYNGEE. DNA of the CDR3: TGTGCCAGCAGCGGATGGAGGTCCTACAATGAGCAGTTCTTC. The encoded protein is CASSGWRSYNEQFF.

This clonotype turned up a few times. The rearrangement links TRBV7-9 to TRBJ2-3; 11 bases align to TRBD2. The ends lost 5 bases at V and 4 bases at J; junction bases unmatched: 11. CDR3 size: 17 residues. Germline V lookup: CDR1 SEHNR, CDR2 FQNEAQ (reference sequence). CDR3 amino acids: CASSPGTSGSFADTQYF. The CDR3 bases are TGTGCCAGCAGCCCAGGGACTAGCGGCTCCTTCGCAGATACGCAGTATTTT. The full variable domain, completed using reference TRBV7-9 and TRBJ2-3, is DTGVSQNPRHKITKRGQNVTFRCDPISEHNRLYWYRQTLGQGPEFLTYFQNEAQLEKSRLLSDRFSAERPKGSFSTLEIQRTEQGDSAMYLCASSPGTSGSFADTQYFGPGTRLTVL.

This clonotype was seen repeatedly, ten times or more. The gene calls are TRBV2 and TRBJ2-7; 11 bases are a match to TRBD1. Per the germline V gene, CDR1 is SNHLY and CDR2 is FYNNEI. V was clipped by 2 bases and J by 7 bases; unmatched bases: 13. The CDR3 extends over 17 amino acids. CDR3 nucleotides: TGTGCCAGCAGTGAATACCACGGGGGGACAGGGGGTTCTGAGCAGTACTTC. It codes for CASSEYHGGTGGSEQYF.

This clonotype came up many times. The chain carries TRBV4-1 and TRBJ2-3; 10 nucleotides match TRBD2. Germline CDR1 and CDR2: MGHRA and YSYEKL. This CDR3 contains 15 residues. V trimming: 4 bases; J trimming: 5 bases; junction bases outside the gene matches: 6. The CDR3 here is CASSRGLAVGDTQYF. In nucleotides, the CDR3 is TGCGCCAGCAGCCGAGGACTAGCGGTCGGAGATACGCAGTATTTT.